This T cell receptor (beta chain) was sequenced in a study of response to subunit inactivated influenza vaccine. TCRdb re-called the RT-PCR reads through MiXCR, storing one row per CDR3 protein. The data show a few hundred thousand distinct CDR3 sequences, about 11% seen once. Trimming removed 6 bases at V and 4 bases at J, with 16 bases between. CDR3 length equals 14 residues. CDR1 is MNHEY and CDR2 is SVGEGT in the germline V gene. These same data were also listed under a study on T cells expressing NK-cell markers. That publication notes: TCR beta cDNA was generated via 5'RACE template switching incorporating UMIs. The study sequenced eight donors, seven HCMV-seropositive and one seronegative. In several experiments, sorting was restricted to alpha-beta TCR T cells by an anti-gamma-delta TCR antibody. Evidence did not settle whether expanded NKG2C+ T cell clones targeted HCMV.

The sequence was obtained from a man aged 45 to 65 who received an inactivated influenza vaccine. The chain combines TRBV6-2 or TRBV6-3 with TRBJ2-7, with D maybe TRBD1 (5 bases). The material sequenced was PBMCs from blood, taken on the day of vaccination. The CDR3 reads CASSQVLRTYEQYF. CDR3 nucleotide sequence: TGTGCCAGCAGCCAAGTCCTAAGGACATACGAGCAGTACTTC.